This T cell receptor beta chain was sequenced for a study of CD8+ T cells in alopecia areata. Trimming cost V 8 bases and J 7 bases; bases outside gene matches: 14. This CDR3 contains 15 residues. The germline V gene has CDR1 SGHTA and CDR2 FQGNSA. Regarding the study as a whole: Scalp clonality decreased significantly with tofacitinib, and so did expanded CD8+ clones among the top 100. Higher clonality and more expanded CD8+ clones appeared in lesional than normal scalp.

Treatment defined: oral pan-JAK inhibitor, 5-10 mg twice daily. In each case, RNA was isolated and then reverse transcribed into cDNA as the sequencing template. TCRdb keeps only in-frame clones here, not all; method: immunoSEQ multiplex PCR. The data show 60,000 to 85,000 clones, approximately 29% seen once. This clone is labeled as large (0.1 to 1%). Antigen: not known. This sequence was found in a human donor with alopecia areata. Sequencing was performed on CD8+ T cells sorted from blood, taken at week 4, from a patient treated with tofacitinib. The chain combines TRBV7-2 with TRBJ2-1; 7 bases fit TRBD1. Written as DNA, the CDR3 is TGTGCCAGCGGGACCGGGACAGCGAGTACTAATGAGCAGTTCTTC. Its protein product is CASGTGTASTNEQFF.